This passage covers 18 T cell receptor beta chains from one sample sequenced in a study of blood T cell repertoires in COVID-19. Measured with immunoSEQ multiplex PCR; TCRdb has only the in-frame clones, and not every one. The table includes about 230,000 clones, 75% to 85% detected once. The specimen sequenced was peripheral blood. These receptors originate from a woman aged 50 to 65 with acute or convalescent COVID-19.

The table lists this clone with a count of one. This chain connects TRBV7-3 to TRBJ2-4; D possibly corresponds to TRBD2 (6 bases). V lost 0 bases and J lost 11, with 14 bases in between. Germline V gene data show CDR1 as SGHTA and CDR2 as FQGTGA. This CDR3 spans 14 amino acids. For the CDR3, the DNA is TGTGCCAGCAGCTTAACCCGGGACTCCCCCTTTCAGTACTTC. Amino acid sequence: CASSLTRDSPFQYF.

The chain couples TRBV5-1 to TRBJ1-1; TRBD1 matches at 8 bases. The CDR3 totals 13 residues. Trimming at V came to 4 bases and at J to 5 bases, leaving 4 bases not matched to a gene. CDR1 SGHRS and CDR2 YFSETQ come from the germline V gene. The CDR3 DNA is TGCGCCAGCAGCGTGACAGGGGAGACTGAAGCTTTCTTT. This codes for CASSVTGETEAFF. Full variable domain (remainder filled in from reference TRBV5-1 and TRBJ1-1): KAGVTQTPRYLIKTRGQQVTLSCSPISGHRSVSWYQQTPGQGLQFLFEYFSETQRNKGNFPGRFSGRQFSNSRSEMNVSTLELGDSALYLCASSVTGETEAFFGQGTRLTVV.

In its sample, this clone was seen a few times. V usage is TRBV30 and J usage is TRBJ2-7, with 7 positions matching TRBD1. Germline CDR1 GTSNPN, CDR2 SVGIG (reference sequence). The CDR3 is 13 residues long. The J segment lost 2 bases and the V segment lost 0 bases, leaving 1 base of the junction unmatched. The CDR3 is CAWSVQGAYEQYF. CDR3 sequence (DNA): TGTGCCTGGAGTGTCCAGGGGGCCTACGAGCAGTACTTC.

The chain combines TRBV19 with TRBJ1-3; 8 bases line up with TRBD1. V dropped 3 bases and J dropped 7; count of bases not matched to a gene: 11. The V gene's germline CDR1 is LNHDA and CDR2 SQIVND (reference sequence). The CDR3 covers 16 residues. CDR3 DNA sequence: TGTGCCAGTAGTATGGCGGACAGGGCTTCTCGGAACACCATATATTTT. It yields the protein CASSMADRASRNTIYF.

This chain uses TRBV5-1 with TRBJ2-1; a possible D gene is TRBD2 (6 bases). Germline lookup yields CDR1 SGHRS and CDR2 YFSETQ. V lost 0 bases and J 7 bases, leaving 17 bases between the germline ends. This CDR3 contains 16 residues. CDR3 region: CASSLAEGRLGNEQFF. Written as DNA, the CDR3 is TGCGCCAGCAGCTTGGCCGAAGGGAGGTTGGGGAATGAGCAGTTCTTC.

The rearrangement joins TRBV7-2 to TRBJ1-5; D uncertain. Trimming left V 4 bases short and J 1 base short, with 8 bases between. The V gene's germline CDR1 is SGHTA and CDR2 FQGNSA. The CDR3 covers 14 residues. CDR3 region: CASSSPGSNQPQHF. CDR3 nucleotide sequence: TGTGCCAGCAGCTCCCCGGGGAGCAATCAGCCCCAGCATTTT.

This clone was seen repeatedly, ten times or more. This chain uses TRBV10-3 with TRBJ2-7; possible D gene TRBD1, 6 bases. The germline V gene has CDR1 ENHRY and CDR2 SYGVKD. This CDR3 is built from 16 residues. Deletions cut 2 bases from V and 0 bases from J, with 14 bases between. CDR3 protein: CAISEPETGLSYEQYF. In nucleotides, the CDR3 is TGTGCCATCAGTGAGCCGGAGACAGGCCTCTCCTACGAGCAGTACTTC.

For the CDR3, the DNA is TGTGCCTGGGGAACAGGGGTCGGGGCCAACGTCCTGACTTTC. Amino acid sequence: CAWGTGVGANVLTF. The chain is built from TRBV30 and TRBJ2-6; 7 nucleotides agree with TRBD1. Per germline, CDR1 GTSNPN and CDR2 SVGIG (reference sequence). The CDR3 totals 14 residues. V shed 5 bases, J shed 4 bases, and the junction held 5 bases outside the gene matches.

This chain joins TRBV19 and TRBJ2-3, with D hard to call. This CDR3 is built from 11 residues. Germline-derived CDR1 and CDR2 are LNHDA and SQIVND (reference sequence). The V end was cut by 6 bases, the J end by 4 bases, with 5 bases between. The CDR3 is CASSVADTQYF. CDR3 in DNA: TGTGCCAGTAGCGTTGCAGATACGCAGTATTTT.

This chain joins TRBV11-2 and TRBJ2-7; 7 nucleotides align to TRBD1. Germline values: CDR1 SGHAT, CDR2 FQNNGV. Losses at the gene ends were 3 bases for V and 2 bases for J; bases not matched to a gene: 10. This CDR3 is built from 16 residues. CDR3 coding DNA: TGTGCCAGCAGCTTGGACACAGGGGTCCCCACCTACGAGCAGTACTTC. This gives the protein CASSLDTGVPTYEQYF.

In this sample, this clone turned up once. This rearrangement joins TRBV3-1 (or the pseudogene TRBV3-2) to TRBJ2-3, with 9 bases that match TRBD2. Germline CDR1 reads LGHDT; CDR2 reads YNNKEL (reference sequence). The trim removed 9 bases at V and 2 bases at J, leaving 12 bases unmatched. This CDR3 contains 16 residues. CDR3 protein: CARLAGPSRTTDTQYF. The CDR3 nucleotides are TGTGCCAGACTAGCGGGCCCGTCACGCACCACAGATACGCAGTATTTT.

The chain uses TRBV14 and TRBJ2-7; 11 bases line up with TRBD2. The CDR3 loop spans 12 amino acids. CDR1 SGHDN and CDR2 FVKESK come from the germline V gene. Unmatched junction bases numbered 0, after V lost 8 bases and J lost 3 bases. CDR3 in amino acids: CASGTSGYEQYF. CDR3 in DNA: TGTGCCAGCGGGACTAGCGGCTACGAGCAGTACTTC. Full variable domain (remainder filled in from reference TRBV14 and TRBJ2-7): EAGVTQFPSHSVIEKGQTVTLRCDPISGHDNLYWYRRVMGKEIKFLLHFVKESKQDESGMPNNRFLAERTGGTYSTLKVQPAELEDSGVYFCASGTSGYEQYFGPGTRLTVT.

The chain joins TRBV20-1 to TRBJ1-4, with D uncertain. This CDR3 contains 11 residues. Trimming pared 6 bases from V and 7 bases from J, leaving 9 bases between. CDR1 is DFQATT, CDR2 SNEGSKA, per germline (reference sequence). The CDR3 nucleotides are TGCAGTGCCAAAACTGGTGAAAAACTGTTTTTT. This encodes CSAKTGEKLFF.

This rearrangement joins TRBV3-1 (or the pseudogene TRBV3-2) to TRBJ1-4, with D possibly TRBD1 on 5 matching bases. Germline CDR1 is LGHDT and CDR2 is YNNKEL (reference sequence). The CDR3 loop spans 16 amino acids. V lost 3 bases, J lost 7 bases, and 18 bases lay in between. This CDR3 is CASSQGVDGGAEKLFF. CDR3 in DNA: TGTGCCAGCAGCCAGGGGGTGGACGGAGGGGCTGAAAAACTGTTTTTT.

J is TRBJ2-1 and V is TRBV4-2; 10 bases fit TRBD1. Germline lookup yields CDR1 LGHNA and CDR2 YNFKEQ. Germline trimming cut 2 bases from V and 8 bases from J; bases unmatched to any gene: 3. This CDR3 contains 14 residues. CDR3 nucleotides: TGTGCCAGCAGCCAAACGGACAGGGGGGATGAGCAGTTCTTC. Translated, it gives CASSQTDRGDEQFF.

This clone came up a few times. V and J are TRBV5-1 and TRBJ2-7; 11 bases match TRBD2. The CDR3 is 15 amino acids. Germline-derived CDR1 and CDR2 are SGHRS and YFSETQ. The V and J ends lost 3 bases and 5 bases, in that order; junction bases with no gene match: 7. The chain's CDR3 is CASSSILAGVNEQYF. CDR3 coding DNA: TGCGCCAGCAGCTCTATACTAGCGGGAGTTAACGAGCAGTACTTC.

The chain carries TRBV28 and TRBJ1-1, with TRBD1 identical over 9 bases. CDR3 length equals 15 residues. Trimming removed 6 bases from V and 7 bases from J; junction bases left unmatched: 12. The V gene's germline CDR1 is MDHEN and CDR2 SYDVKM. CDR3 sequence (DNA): TGTGCCAGCAGCGATCCGGGACAGGGATTTCGTGAAGCTTTCTTT. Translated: CASSDPGQGFREAFF.

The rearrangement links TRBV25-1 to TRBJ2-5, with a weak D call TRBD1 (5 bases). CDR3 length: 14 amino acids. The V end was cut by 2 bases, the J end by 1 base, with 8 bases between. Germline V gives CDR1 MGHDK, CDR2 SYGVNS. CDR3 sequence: CASSERQGQETQYF. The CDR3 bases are TGTGCCAGCAGTGAAAGGCAGGGCCAAGAGACCCAGTACTTC.